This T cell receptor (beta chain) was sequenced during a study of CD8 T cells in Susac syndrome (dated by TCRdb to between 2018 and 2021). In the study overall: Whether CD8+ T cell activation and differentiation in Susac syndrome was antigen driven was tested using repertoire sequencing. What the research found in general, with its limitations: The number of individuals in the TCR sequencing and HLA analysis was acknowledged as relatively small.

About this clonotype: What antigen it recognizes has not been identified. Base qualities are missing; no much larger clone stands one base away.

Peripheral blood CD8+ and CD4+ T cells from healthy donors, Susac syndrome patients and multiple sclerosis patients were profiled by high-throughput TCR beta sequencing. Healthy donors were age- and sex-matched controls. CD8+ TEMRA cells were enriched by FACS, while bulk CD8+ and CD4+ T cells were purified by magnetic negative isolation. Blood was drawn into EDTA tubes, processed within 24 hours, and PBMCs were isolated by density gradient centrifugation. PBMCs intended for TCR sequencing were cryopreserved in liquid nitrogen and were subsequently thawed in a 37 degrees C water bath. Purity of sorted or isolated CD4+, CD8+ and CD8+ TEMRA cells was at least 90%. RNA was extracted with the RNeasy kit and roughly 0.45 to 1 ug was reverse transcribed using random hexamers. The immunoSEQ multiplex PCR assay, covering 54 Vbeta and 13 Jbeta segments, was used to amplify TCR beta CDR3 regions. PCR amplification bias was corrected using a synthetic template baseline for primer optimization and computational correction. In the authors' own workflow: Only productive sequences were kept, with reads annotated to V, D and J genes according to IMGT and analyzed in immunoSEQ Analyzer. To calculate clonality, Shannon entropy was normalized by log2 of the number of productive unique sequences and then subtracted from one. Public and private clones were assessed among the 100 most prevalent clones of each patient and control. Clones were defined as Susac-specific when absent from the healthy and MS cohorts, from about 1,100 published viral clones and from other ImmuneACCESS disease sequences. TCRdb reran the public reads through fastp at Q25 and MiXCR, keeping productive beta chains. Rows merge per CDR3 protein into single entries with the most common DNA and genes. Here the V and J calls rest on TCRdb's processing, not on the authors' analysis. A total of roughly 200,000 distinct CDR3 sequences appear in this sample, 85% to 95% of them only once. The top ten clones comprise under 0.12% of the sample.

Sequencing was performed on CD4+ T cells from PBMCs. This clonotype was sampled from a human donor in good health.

CDR3 loop: CASSQGGVQETQYF. The sequence in DNA is TGTGCCAGCAGCCAAGGGGGGGTCCAAGAGACCCAGTACTTC. This receptor chain uses TRBV7-2 and TRBJ2-5, and possibly TRBD2, on 7 matching bases. Trimming costs V 5 bases and J 1 base, and their ends lie 11 bases apart. From the cysteine through the phenylalanine, the CDR3 covers 14 amino acids. Kept here is only the CDR3 DNA, which spans 42 bases and is read in frame from base 1. Looking up the germline V gene yields CDR1 SGHTA and CDR2 FQGNSA. The full variable domain, with segments outside the CDR3 supplied by the reference TRBV7-2 and TRBJ2-5 proteins, appears as GAGVSQSPSNKVTEKGKDVELRCDPISGHTALYWYRQSLGQGLEFLIYFQGNSAPDKSGLPSDRFSAERTGGSVSTLTIQRTQQEDSAVYLCASSQGGVQETQYFGPGTRLLVL.